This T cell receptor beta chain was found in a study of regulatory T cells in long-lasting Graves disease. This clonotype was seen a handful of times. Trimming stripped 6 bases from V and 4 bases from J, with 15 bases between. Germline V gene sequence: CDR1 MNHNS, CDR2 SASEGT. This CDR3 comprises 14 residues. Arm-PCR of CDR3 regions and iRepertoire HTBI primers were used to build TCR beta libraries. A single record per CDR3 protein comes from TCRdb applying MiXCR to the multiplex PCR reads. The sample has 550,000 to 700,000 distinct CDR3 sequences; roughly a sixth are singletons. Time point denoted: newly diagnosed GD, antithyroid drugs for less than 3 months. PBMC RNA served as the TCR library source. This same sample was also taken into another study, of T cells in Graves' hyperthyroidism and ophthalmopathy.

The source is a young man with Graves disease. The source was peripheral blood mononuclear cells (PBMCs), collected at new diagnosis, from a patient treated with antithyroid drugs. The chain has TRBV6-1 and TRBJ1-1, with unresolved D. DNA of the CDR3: TGTGCCAGCAGAGACCCGCGGTGGGGCACTGAAGCTTTCTTT. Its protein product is CASRDPRWGTEAFF.